This TCR beta chain was identified during a study of blood T cell repertoires in COVID-19. The V end was cut by 8 bases, the J end by 2 bases, with 10 bases between. This CDR3 region has 12 residues. The germline CDR1 and CDR2 sequences are MNHEY and SVGAGI. This clone showed up just once. The table came from immunoSEQ multiplex PCR; TCRdb's copy has only in-frame clones and leaves some out. The sample includes 200,000 or so clones, roughly 80% of them seen just once. The chain recombines TRBV6-5 with TRBJ2-7; D gene ambiguous. This clonotype was sampled from a human donor in a cohort sampled during active COVID-19. What was sequenced was peripheral blood. The DNA of the CDR3 is TGTGCCAGCCCCGTCCCTCCCTACGAGCAGTACTTC. Its protein is CASPVPPYEQYF.